These 11 T cell receptor beta chains originate from one sample sequenced in a study of OX40 agonist ivuxolimab in advanced cancers. Profiling relied on immunoSEQ multiplex PCR, and the TCRdb table lists in-frame clones only, not all of them. The profile shows about 77,000 clones, about 86% of them singletons. Sequenced here: CD4+ or CD8+ T cells sorted from blood, sampled in a trial of the OX40 agonist ivuxolimab. The receptors were gathered from an adult with an advanced solid tumor such as melanoma, head and neck, liver or kidney cancer.

The V gene is TRBV11-3, the J gene TRBJ2-1; a weak D match, TRBD2 (6 bases). The CDR3 is 16 amino acids. CDR1 SGHNT and CDR2 YENEEA come from the germline V gene. V lost 5 bases and J 6 bases, leaving 20 bases between the germline ends. CDR3 amino acids: CASSPRTGEASNEQFF. As DNA, the CDR3 is TGTGCCAGCAGCCCCAGAACGGGAGAGGCTTCCAATGAGCAGTTCTTC.

This chain connects TRBV5-1 to TRBJ2-1; TRBD2 aligns across 7 bases. The CDR3 consists of 14 residues. The V gene's germline CDR1 is SGHRS and CDR2 YFSETQ. Trimming at V came to 7 bases and at J to 6 bases, leaving 10 bases not matched to a gene. CDR3 nucleotide sequence: TGCGCCAGCTTTGAGTCGGGGGGAGGCAATGAGCAGTTCTTC. This codes for CASFESGGGNEQFF.

This sequence joins TRBV19 and TRBJ2-3; D unclear. The V end lost 11 bases, the J end lost 7 bases, and 7 bases lay between the germline ends. This CDR3 contains 9 residues. Germline V gives CDR1 LNHDA, CDR2 SQIVND (reference sequence). The CDR3, as DNA: TGTGCCGCAGGACATACGCAGTATTTT. This codes for CAAGHTQYF.

This clone was detected a few times. The same CDR3 arises from other DNA sequences in this sample as well. The CDR3 region is CASSLDVGRDGTNGYTF. The DNA of the CDR3 is TGTGCCAGCAGCTTGGACGTGGGTCGGGACGGAACAAATGGCTACACCTTC. This chain connects TRBV7-2 to TRBJ1-2; TRBD1 might be the D (5 bases). Germline V CDR1 and CDR2: SGHTA, FQGNSA. The CDR3 is 17 residues long. Trimming cost V 3 bases and J 6 bases, with 23 bases left between them.

CDR3 in amino acids: CASSWAASVGTDTQYF. The CDR3 DNA follows: TGTGCCAGCAGCTGGGCGGCCTCAGTAGGCACAGATACGCAGTATTTT. V usage is TRBV7-2 and J usage is TRBJ2-3, with D unclear. V was cut by 4 bases and J by 1 base, with 15 bases left in between. The CDR3 is 16 residues long. Germline-derived CDR1 and CDR2 are SGHTA and FQGNSA.

This chain uses TRBV4-3 with TRBJ1-2; D unresolved. Germline CDR1 and CDR2: LGHNA and YSLEER. The CDR3 consists of 15 residues. Trimming shortened V by 0 bases and J by 1 base, and 9 bases separated the two germline ends. The CDR3 here is CASSQDRSGNYGYTF. The CDR3, as DNA: TGCGCCAGCAGCCAAGATCGGAGCGGTAACTATGGCTACACCTTC.

This chain uses TRBV7-2 with TRBJ2-5, with 15 bases matching TRBD2. The CDR3 runs 16 residues. V lost 3 bases, J lost 2 bases, and 1 base stayed unmatched. Looked up from germline, CDR1 is SGHTA and CDR2 is FQGNSA. DNA of the CDR3: TGTGCCAGCAGCTTGGGGACTAGCGGGGGGCAAGAGACCCAGTACTTC. This encodes CASSLGTSGGQETQYF.

The gene calls are TRBV6-1 and TRBJ2-5, with unresolved D. CDR1 is MNHNS and CDR2 is SASEGT in the germline V gene. Trimming removed 2 bases at V and 2 bases at J, with 6 bases between. The CDR3 sequence is 13 residues long. In DNA, the CDR3 is TGTGCCAGCAGTGAACATGGGCAAGAGACCCAGTACTTC. Translated, it gives CASSEHGQETQYF.

The chain carries TRBV19 and TRBJ1-3, with a possible D match to TRBD1 (6 bases). There are 19 residues in the CDR3. V lost 7 bases to trimming and J lost 0 bases, with 25 bases between them. Looked up from germline, CDR1 is LNHDA and CDR2 is SQIVND (reference sequence). DNA for the CDR3: TGTGCCAGTACCCCCGGTGGACAGCCACACCTATCCTCTGGAAACACCATATATTTT. This encodes CASTPGGQPHLSSGNTIYF.

The gene calls are TRBV7-2 and TRBJ1-3; D uncertain. Germline CDR1 SGHTA, CDR2 FQGNSA. V was trimmed by 4 bases and J by 0 bases, leaving 7 bases between them. This CDR3 contains 14 residues. CDR3 sequence (DNA): TGTGCCAGCAGCTATACACCCTCTGGAAACACCATATATTTT. Protein product: CASSYTPSGNTIYF.

The rearrangement uses TRBV7-2 and TRBJ2-7; D gene ambiguous. The germline V gene encodes CDR1 SGHTA and CDR2 FQGNSA. V gave up 3 bases and J gave up 5 bases, with 11 bases separating them. The CDR3 length is 13 residues. The CDR3 sequence is CASSFQPPDEQYF. CDR3 coding DNA: TGTGCCAGCAGCTTCCAGCCCCCGGACGAGCAGTACTTC.